The clone carrying this T cell receptor beta chain appeared once. The sample originates from a study of immune evolution from preneoplasia to lung adenocarcinoma. V lost 0 bases and J 4 bases, leaving 10 bases between the germline ends. Looked up from germline, CDR1 is MNHEY and CDR2 is SMNVEV (reference sequence). The CDR3 runs 15 residues. Sequencing was performed with immunoSEQ multiplex PCR; in TCRdb, only in-frame clones are kept and a portion is missing. The table shows over 13,000 clones, with 80% occurring only once. Between the mid-2010s and the late 2010s, patients underwent resection in Japan or China.

This chain joins TRBV27 and TRBJ1-5; D uncertain. This sequence originates from a person aged 65-85 years with lung adenocarcinoma. Sequences were obtained from FFPE minimally invasive lung adenocarcinoma tissue. CDR3 bases: TGTGCCAGCAGTTTATCGTTAGGGCTGAATCAGCCCCAGCATTTT. It yields the protein CASSLSLGLNQPQHF.